The TCR beta chain described here comes from a study of Graves' ophthalmopathy and Graves' hyperthyroidism. Study conclusions and caveats: Clonotypes were expanded in thyroid at above 0.001 frequency, and most also appeared in blood.

Amplified TCR beta CDR3 regions were obtained using RNA transcripts as template. Following a first-round RT-PCR that used HTBI primers, a second-round multiplex PCR was carried out. MiXCR, run by TCRdb on the multiplex PCR reads, gives a single entry per CDR3 protein. The table has 170,000 or so distinct CDR3 sequences, over 35% seen once. Clinical symptoms, serum thyroxine, TRAb, thyroid ultrasound and orbital computed tomography determined diagnosis. Ten or more counts support this clonotype. Antigen unknown. The sample consisted of peripheral blood. The sequence was collected from a middle-aged woman with Graves' ophthalmopathy.

This CDR3 is CASSQDRQVSSEQYF. The CDR3 DNA sequence: TGTGCCAGCAGCCAAGATCGACAGGTGTCAAGCGAGCAGTACTTC. V usage is TRBV4-2 and J usage is TRBJ2-7, with D possibly TRBD1 on 6 matching bases. Germline V CDR1 and CDR2: LGHNA, YNFKEQ. This CDR3 has 15 amino acids. V was pared by 0 bases and J by 6 bases, with 15 bases between.